This T cell receptor (beta chain) comes out of a study of GPR56 and killer-like receptors on CD4 memory cells (dated by TCRdb to the late 2010s). Concerning the study at large: The study proposed that progressive acquisition of KLRB1, KLRG1, GPR56 and then KLRF1 marks human CD4+ memory T-cell differentiation and cytokine production potential. The healthy blood donors were described in the study as age-matched to the liver disease patients, whose median age was 68 years.

The germline V gene specifies SGHDN as CDR1 and FVKESK as CDR2. The CDR3 covers 19 residues, taking in both the cysteine and the phenylalanine. Only the protein is available. General findings and caveats noted by the study authors: The clones that dominated late populations 4 and 5 were also present in early populations 1 and 2, and the authors interpreted this finding as evidence for linear differentiation. TCR repertoire overlap was especially strong between late populations 4 and 5, and population 3 also partly overlapped. Rather than full repertoires, only the 100 most expanded clones per population were included in the diversity and similarity analyses. Low clonal frequency was observed in the marker-negative population, and a progressive increase in clonal frequency, with a corresponding decrease in TCRbeta diversity, was observed along the proposed pathway.

As for this clonotype: Its cognate antigen has yet to be identified.

Five KLR/GPR56-defined CD4+ populations were enriched by fluorescence-activated cell sorting before TCRbeta sequencing. TCRbeta repertoires of five CD4+ T-cell subsets defined by KLRB1, KLRG1, GPR56 and KLRF1 expression were sequenced to test a linear memory differentiation pathway. TCR-sequenced cells came from peripheral blood of healthy control individuals, reported as five donors in the TCRbeta analysis figure. The researchers collected heparinized peripheral blood and processed every sample within one hour of retrieval. Blood was diluted 1:2 in PBS, and peripheral blood mononuclear cells were then isolated from the diluted blood at room temperature by Biocoll density gradient centrifugation. Before flow sorting, CD4+ T cells were enriched from freshly isolated PBMCs by magnetic sorting with anti-CD4 MicroBeads. A BD FACSAria II was used to sort CD4+ T cells, enriched from the PBMCs of healthy donors, according to marker expression. For surface staining, the researchers used Miltenyi Biotec antibodies: anti-KLRB1 clone 191B8, anti-KLRF1 clone 4A4.D10 and anti-KLRG1 clone REA261.

The sample was run on an Illumina HiSeq 2500. Sequencing libraries were built by amplifying the recombined TCRbeta locus with a previously published PCR protocol. Concerning the study's data processing: Any read whose average quality score fell below 30 was discarded, and IMSEQ was used to process the reads that remained. Clonotypes were defined by Vbeta gene, Jbeta gene and CDR3 amino acid sequence. To quantify how much the repertoires of different populations overlapped, the Morisita-Horn index was computed on the top 100 expanded clones. Clonal diversity was assessed with Rényi diversity profiles calculated on the top 100 expanded clones. One entry per CDR3 protein sequence results from the TCRdb reprocessing of the reads, with DNA left out. TCRdb's processing, not the authors' own work, is the source of the V and J calls. For this sample, the table gives 2,500 to 4,000 distinct CDR3 sequences. The ten biggest clones cover nearly 5.5% of the sample.

This receptor was identified in a human donor in good health. The V and J segments used are TRBV14 and TRBJ1-3; there is no DNA to check the TCRdb D call of TRBD1. Sequenced input: memory CD4+ T cells from blood. The CDR3 protein: CASSPTMDRGRLVGNTIYF.